The 27 T cell receptor beta chains reported below all come from one sample, sequenced in a study of T cells in localized non-small cell lung cancer. Method: immunoSEQ multiplex PCR; TCRdb's copy keeps in-frame clones and lacks some. The table records about 35,000 clones, about 91% of them present only once. Sequencing was performed on peripheral blood mononuclear cells, taken before any cancer treatment. These receptors were taken from a female donor older than 55 with stage II lung adenocarcinoma.

The V and J genes are TRBV30 and TRBJ1-1; D is ambiguous. The germline V gene encodes CDR1 GTSNPN and CDR2 SVGIG (reference sequence). The length of the CDR3 is 11 residues. V was shortened by 0 bases and J by 4 bases, with 3 bases between the two germline ends. CDR3 nucleotides: TGTGCCTGGAGTGTGATCACTGAAGCTTTCTTT. It yields the protein CAWSVITEAFF.

The chain recombines TRBV15 with TRBJ1-4; no reliable D call. V was clipped by 0 bases and J by 8 bases, with 4 bases between them. This CDR3 is built from 12 residues. CDR1 and CDR2 (germline): LNHNV, YYDKDF (reference sequence). The CDR3 here is CATSREGEKLFF. As DNA, the CDR3 is TGTGCCACCAGCAGAGAAGGCGAAAAACTGTTTTTT.

This chain uses TRBV5-8 with TRBJ2-1; 7 bases fit TRBD1. CDR3 size: 15 residues. The germline V gene encodes CDR1 SGHTS and CDR2 YDEGEE. V gave up 2 bases and J gave up 3 bases; unmatched junction bases: 5. CDR3 DNA sequence: TGTGCCAGCAGCTTCACAGGGGATCTCTACAATGAGCAGTTCTTC. Protein: CASSFTGDLYNEQFF.

The V and J genes are TRBV6-5 and TRBJ2-2; 8 positions match TRBD1. This CDR3 is built from 15 residues. Germline V lookup: CDR1 MNHEY, CDR2 SVGAGI. V lost 6 bases and J lost 4; bases outside the gene matches: 7. The CDR3 loop is CASRPTGGGTGELFF. CDR3 nucleotides: TGTGCCAGCAGACCTACAGGGGGAGGCACCGGGGAGCTGTTTTTT.

The chain recombines TRBV5-1 with TRBJ1-5, with 10 bases aligning to TRBD1. The CDR3 extends over 16 amino acids. Germline V lookup: CDR1 SGHRS, CDR2 YFSETQ. Unmatched junction bases numbered 11, after V lost 4 bases and J lost 7 bases. CDR3 amino acids: CASSPEGTGAGQPQHF. In DNA, the CDR3 is TGCGCCAGCAGCCCCGAGGGGACAGGGGCGGGGCAGCCCCAGCATTTT.

This clone was recorded once. The chain links TRBV2 to TRBJ1-1; D is unresolved. V was shortened by 6 bases and J by 1 base, with 9 bases between the two germline ends. CDR3 length equals 13 residues. Germline V gives CDR1 SNHLY, CDR2 FYNNEI. The CDR3 region is CASRDDANTEAFF. The CDR3 nucleotides are TGTGCCAGCAGAGACGACGCGAACACTGAAGCTTTCTTT.

The DNA of the CDR3 is TGTGCCAGCAGTTACGACGGAGTCTATGGCTACACCTTC. The encoded protein is CASSYDGVYGYTF. V gene TRBV6-6 combines with J gene TRBJ1-2; D gene uncertain. Germline V gene lookup returns CDR1 MNHNY and CDR2 SVGAGI (reference sequence). The CDR3 length is 13 residues. V was pared by 2 bases and J by 4 bases, with 8 bases between.

The rearrangement links TRBV7-2 to TRBJ1-2; TRBD1 matches 8 bases. This CDR3 has 14 residues. CDR1 is SGHTA, CDR2 FQGNSA, per germline. The V gene end was trimmed by 3 bases and the J gene end by 6 bases; junction bases not matched to a gene: 6. The CDR3, as DNA: TGTGCCAGCAGCTTTGCAGGGGGCGCCGATGGCTACACCTTC. It is translated as CASSFAGGADGYTF.

Points on this clone: Mismatch with germline at one junction end may stem from a read error. J is TRBJ2-5 and V is TRBV4-2, with D possibly being TRBD1 (7 bases). Per germline, CDR1 LGHNA and CDR2 YNFKEQ. The CDR3 covers 16 residues. The CDR3 reads CASSQDGGGSGETQHF. The CDR3 DNA is TGTGCCAGCAGCCAAGATGGAGGGGGCTCCGGGGAGACCCAGCACTTC.

This clone was counted a single time. This chain links TRBV2 with TRBJ1-3; D unresolved. Trimming cost V 5 bases and J 0 bases, with 8 bases left between them. The germline CDR1 and CDR2 sequences are SNHLY and FYNNEI. The CDR3 is 14 residues long. The CDR3 loop reads CASSSDRSGNTIYF. The DNA for the CDR3 is TGTGCCAGCAGTTCGGACCGCTCTGGAAACACCATATATTTT.

This sequence joins TRBV7-8 and TRBJ1-2; 9 nucleotides agree with TRBD1. Germline V gene lookup returns CDR1 SGHVS and CDR2 FQNEAQ. This CDR3 spans 16 amino acids. The V and J ends lost 6 bases and 2 bases, in that order; junction bases with no gene match: 10. CDR3 sequence reads: CASRPGTGNRNYGYTF. As DNA, the CDR3 is TGTGCCAGCAGGCCCGGGACAGGGAACAGGAACTATGGCTACACCTTC.

The chain uses TRBV28 and TRBJ1-2; D unclear. With 6 bases removed from V and 3 bases from J, the gap between germline ends came to 20 bases. Germline CDR1 is MDHEN and CDR2 is SYDVKM. The CDR3 consists of 16 residues. The CDR3 DNA follows: TGTGCCAGCAGCCGCTTTTCAGGTTCTTTGGACTATGGCTACACCTTC. Translating it yields CASSRFSGSLDYGYTF.

The gene calls are TRBV15 and TRBJ1-6, with a possible D match to TRBD1 (5 bases). The CDR3 is 15 amino acids. Trimming took 5 bases from V and 2 from J, leaving 10 bases between them. Germline V gives CDR1 LNHNV, CDR2 YYDKDF (reference sequence). Written as DNA, the CDR3 is TGTGCCACCAGCGGGGGGGTGCCCTATAATTCACCCCTCCACTTT. It encodes CATSGGVPYNSPLHF.

The chain couples TRBV9 to TRBJ1-2; 8 nucleotides line up with TRBD1. This CDR3 is 16 amino acids long. The germline CDR1 and CDR2 sequences are SGDLS and YYNGEE. V was pared by 5 bases and J by 4 bases, with 13 bases of the junction left unmatched. This chain's CDR3 is CASSSDRVRSGYGYTF. For the CDR3, the DNA is TGTGCCAGCAGTTCGGACAGGGTGCGGTCTGGCTATGGCTACACCTTC.

The rearrangement joins TRBV4-3 to TRBJ2-2; D unresolved. Trimming removed 0 bases at V and 0 bases at J, with 11 bases between. The CDR3 covers 17 residues. The germline CDR1 and CDR2 sequences are LGHNA and YSLEER. The CDR3 is CASSQDPPGPNTGELFF. The CDR3 nucleotides are TGCGCCAGCAGCCAAGATCCCCCAGGCCCGAACACCGGGGAGCTGTTTTTT.

The genes are TRBV6-6 and TRBJ2-5; D possibly matches TRBD1 or TRBD2 (6 bases each). V gave up 2 bases and J gave up 5 bases, with 9 bases separating them. From germline, CDR1 is MNHNY and CDR2 SVGAGI (reference sequence). The CDR3 sequence is 13 residues long. The CDR3 DNA sequence: TGTGCCAGCAGTTACACAGGGAGGGAGACCCAGTACTTC. It yields the protein CASSYTGRETQYF.

A word on this clone: At the DNA level, this CDR3 is encoded by other sequences in the same sample as well. The rearrangement joins TRBV7-2 to TRBJ1-2, with TRBD1 as a possible D gene (5 bases). In germline, CDR1 is SGHTA, CDR2 FQGNSA. The CDR3 contains 14 residues. V was clipped by 1 base and J by 8 bases, with 14 bases between them. CDR3 in DNA: TGTGCCAGCAGCTTAGGGAGGCAGGGTGGGGGCTACACCTTC. It encodes CASSLGRQGGGYTF.

This chain uses TRBV5-1 with TRBJ1-1, with D unresolved. The V gene lost 7 bases and the J gene lost 3 bases, with 10 bases spanning the gap. CDR1 is SGHRS, CDR2 YFSETQ, per germline. The CDR3 has 12 residues. CDR3 DNA: TGCGCCAGCTCCCTCCTTGACACTGAAGCTTTCTTT. This sequence encodes CASSLLDTEAFF.

The rearrangement uses TRBV28 and TRBJ2-1; weak D call: TRBD1 (5 bases). Deletions cut 6 bases from V and 5 bases from J, with 14 bases between. The CDR3 is 14 residues long. Looked up from germline, CDR1 is MDHEN and CDR2 is SYDVKM. The CDR3 reads CASRKQVAHNEQFF. Here the CDR3 DNA reads TGTGCCAGCAGGAAACAGGTAGCCCACAATGAGCAGTTCTTC.

The table lists this clone with a few counts. The V and J genes are TRBV7-9 and TRBJ1-5, with D perhaps matching TRBD1 (5 bases). The CDR3 consists of 17 residues. Trimming shortened V by 0 bases and J by 0 bases, and 12 bases separated the two germline ends. Germline lookup yields CDR1 SEHNR and CDR2 FQNEAQ (reference sequence). As DNA, the CDR3 is TGTGCCAGCAGCTTAGCGCTTAGACAGACTAGCAATCAGCCCCAGCATTTT. Translating it yields CASSLALRQTSNQPQHF.

The chain employs TRBV18 and TRBJ2-7; 12 nucleotides agree with TRBD1. V was clipped by 2 bases and J by 5 bases; unmatched bases: 4. Germline V lookup: CDR1 KGHSH, CDR2 LQKENI. This CDR3 region has 15 residues. The DNA for the CDR3 is TGTGCCAGCTCACCAGGGACAGGGGGCTACGACGAGCAGTACTTC. Amino acids: CASSPGTGGYDEQYF.

The CDR3 spells CASKVIQGDTEAFF. In DNA form, the CDR3 reads TGTGCCAGCAAGGTCATTCAGGGGGATACTGAAGCTTTCTTT. The chain links TRBV2 to TRBJ1-1, with TRBD1 matching 7 bases. Losses at the gene ends were 7 bases for V and 5 bases for J; bases not matched to a gene: 10. The CDR3 is 14 amino acids. Germline V lookup: CDR1 SNHLY, CDR2 FYNNEI.

This clone was picked up a small number of times. The V and J genes are TRBV29-1 and TRBJ2-1; D may correspond to TRBD1 or TRBD2 (6 bases each). Germline V CDR1 and CDR2: SQVTM, ANQGSEA. The CDR3 totals 15 residues. V was pared by 7 bases and J by 2 bases, with 18 bases between. The CDR3 DNA is TGCAGCGCCCTGGGGGGCGATAAACCCTACAATGAGCAGTTCTTC. This encodes CSALGGDKPYNEQFF.

For the CDR3, the DNA is TGTGCCTGGAGCGCCCTCGACGGTACAACGGGCATTCAGTACTTC. It translates to CAWSALDGTTGIQYF. This rearrangement joins TRBV30 to TRBJ2-4; D remains ambiguous. The CDR3 covers 15 residues. CDR1 is GTSNPN, CDR2 SVGIG, per germline (reference sequence). Trimming cost V 3 bases and J 9 bases, with 21 bases left between them.

The J gene is TRBJ2-2, the V gene TRBV12-1; no check of the table's D call, TRBD1, against the DNA was made. TRBV12-1 is a documented pseudogene. The CDR3 is made up of 15 amino acids. CDR3 coding DNA: TGTGCCAGCAGCTCGGACAGGGGAGGCACCGGGGAGCTGTTTTTT. It translates to CASSSDRGGTGELFF.

The chain employs TRBV23-1 and TRBJ2-7, with 7 bases fitting TRBD2. TRBV23-1 is given ORF status, its function remaining uncertain. V shed 0 bases, J shed 7 bases, and the junction held 9 bases outside the gene matches. The CDR3 has 15 amino acids. CDR3 in DNA: TGCGCCAGCAGTCAATCTAACGGGAGGTCGGGAGAGCAGTACTTC. As protein: CASSQSNGRSGEQYF.

The rearrangement joins TRBV18 to TRBJ1-2, with 7 bases identical to TRBD1. There are 13 residues in the CDR3. J gave up 6 bases and V 8 bases, and 9 bases lay outside the gene matches. Per the germline V gene, CDR1 is KGHSH and CDR2 is LQKENI. This CDR3 reads CASRTGMLDGYTF. The CDR3 DNA sequence: TGTGCCAGCCGGACAGGAATGTTAGATGGCTACACCTTC.